A selection of T cell receptor beta chains follows, all from one sample in a study of T cells in Graves' hyperthyroidism and ophthalmopathy. TCRdb analysed the multiplex PCR reads with MiXCR anew, one entry per CDR3 protein. The sample has hundreds of thousands of distinct CDR3 sequences; around a third are singletons. The sample comprised blood. The source is a woman aged 40-49 years with Graves' hyperthyroidism. CDR3s include the opening cysteine and the closing phenylalanine or tryptophan. D genes are given only for firm matches. The size of a clone is reported for some rows only, either as once, few or many, or as a class for expanded clones.

abundance,j_gene,v_gene,d_gene,CDR3aa,CDR3nt
.,TRBJ2-2,TRBV20-1,.,CSLRGRFGAGELFF,TGCAGTTTACGGGGCCGGTTCGGGGCCGGGGAGCTGTTTTTT
.,TRBJ2-2,TRBV7-9,.,CASSLDRRRQVYTGEMFF,TGTGCCAGCAGCTTAGATCGCCGTAGGCAGGTGTACACCGGGGAGATGTTTTTT
.,TRBJ1-2,TRBV10-3,.,CAISPRDARMGGYTF,TGTGCCATCAGTCCTCGCGACGCAAGGATGGGTGGCTACACCTTC
.,TRBJ2-7,TRBV29-1,TRBD1,CSVEGVQGSYEQYF,TGCAGCGTTGAAGGAGTACAGGGGTCCTACGAGCAGTACTTC
many,TRBJ2-7,TRBV7-8,.,CASSLEKGKEEQYF,TGTGCCAGCAGCTTAGAGAAAGGGAAGGAAGAGCAGTACTTC
few,TRBJ1-2,TRBV7-2,.,CASSLVPGTNYGYTF,TGTGCCAGCAGCTTAGTGCCGGGGACCAACTATGGCTACACCTTC
few,TRBJ2-7,TRBV5-1,.,CASSPVTVGVGAQYF,TGCGCCAGCAGCCCGGTGACAGTGGGGGTTGGAGCGCAGTACTTC
many,TRBJ2-3,TRBV19,.,CASSPRTDTQYF,TGTGCCAGTAGCCCAAGGACAGATACGCAGTATTTT
many,TRBJ1-1,TRBV7-2,TRBD1,CASSLQDRVVGTEAFF,TGTGCCAGCAGCTTGCAAGACAGGGTTGTTGGCACTGAAGCTTTCTTT
many,TRBJ2-5,TRBV24-1,.,CATSDSGYQETQYF,TGTGCCACCAGTGATTCCGGGTACCAAGAGACCCAGTACTTC
many,TRBJ2-6,TRBV12-3/TRBV12-4,.,CASSLGHGANVLTF,TGTGCCAGCAGTTTGGGGCACGGGGCCAACGTCCTGACTTTC
.,TRBJ1-2,TRBV7-2,.,CASSLTPSGRGGGYTF,TGTGCCAGCAGTTTAACCCCTTCAGGCAGGGGAGGCGGCTACACCTTC
many,TRBJ2-7,TRBV7-2,TRBD2,CASTPGGGGGPREQYF,TGTGCCAGCACCCCGGGGGGTGGCGGGGGACCCCGCGAGCAGTACTTC
few,TRBJ1-2,TRBV2,TRBD1,CASSEGGPGQGFRDTF,TGTGCCAGCAGTGAAGGCGGGCCGGGACAGGGGTTTCGGGACACCTTC
.,TRBJ2-7,TRBV6-1,.,CASAPGDSASDEQYF,TGTGCCAGCGCTCCCGGGGATTCGGCCTCGGACGAGCAGTACTTC
few,TRBJ2-7,TRBV20-1,.,CSALIYEQYF,TGCAGTGCTCTAATTTACGAGCAGTACTTC